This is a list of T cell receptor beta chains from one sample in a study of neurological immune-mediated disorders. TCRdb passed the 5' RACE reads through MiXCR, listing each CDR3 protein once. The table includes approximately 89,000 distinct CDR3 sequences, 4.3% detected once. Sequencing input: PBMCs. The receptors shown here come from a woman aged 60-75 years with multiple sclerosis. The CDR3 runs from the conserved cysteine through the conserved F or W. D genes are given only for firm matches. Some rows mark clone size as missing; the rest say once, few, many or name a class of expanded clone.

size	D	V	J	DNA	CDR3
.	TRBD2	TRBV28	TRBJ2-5	TGTGCCAGCAGGACTAGCGGGGGGCGGGGAGAGACCCAGTACTTC	CASRTSGGRGETQYF
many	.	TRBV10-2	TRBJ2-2	TGCGCCAGCAGTTTGGGACCGGACACCGGGGAGCTGTTTTTT	CASSLGPDTGELFF
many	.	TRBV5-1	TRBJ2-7	TGCGCCAGCAGCTTGCCGCGGGGCCACGAGCAGTACTTC	CASSLPRGHEQYF
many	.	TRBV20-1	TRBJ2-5	TGCAGTGCTAGTCTCGAGCGGTACCAAGAGACCCAGTACTTC	CSASLERYQETQYF
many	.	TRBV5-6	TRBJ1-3	TGTGCCAGCAGCTTGGTGGTGGGGGTTGAAAACACCATATATTTT	CASSLVVGVENTIYF
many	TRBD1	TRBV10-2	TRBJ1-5	TGCGCCAGCAGTGAGTCGACAGGGGGCGAGGGTAGCAATCAGCCCCAGCATTTT	CASSESTGGEGSNQPQHF
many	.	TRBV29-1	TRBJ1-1	TGCAGCGCAGGAATGAACACTGAAGCTTTCTTT	CSAGMNTEAFF
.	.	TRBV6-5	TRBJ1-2	TGTGCCAGCAGGTCCGGGACGGCTGACCTTTATGGCTACACCTTC	CASRSGTADLYGYTF
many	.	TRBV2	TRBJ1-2	TGTGCCAGCAGTGAAAATGGCCAGGGCTTCGGCTACACCTTC	CASSENGQGFGYTF
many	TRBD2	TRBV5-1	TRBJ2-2	TGCGCCAGCAGCACTGGACTAGCGGGGGCCAAAAACACCGGGGAGCTGTTTTTT	CASSTGLAGAKNTGELFF
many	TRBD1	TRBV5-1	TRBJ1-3	TGCGCCAGCAGCTTGGGCACAATGGGACAGTTTACTGGAAACACCATATATTTT	CASSLGTMGQFTGNTIYF
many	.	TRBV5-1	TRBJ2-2	TGTGCCAGCAGCTTAGGCGGGAACACCGGGGAGCTGTTTTTT	CASSLGGNTGELFF
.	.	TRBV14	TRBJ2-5	TGTGCCAGCAGCCCCTTGGGCGTCCCCGAGACCCAGTACTTC	CASSPLGVPETQYF
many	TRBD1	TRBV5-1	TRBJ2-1	TGCGCCAGCAGTCTTGGACAGGGTTCTTACAATGAGCAGTTCTTC	CASSLGQGSYNEQFF
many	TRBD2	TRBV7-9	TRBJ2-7	TGTGCCAGCAGCTTCTCTCGGGGGGCCTACGAGCAGTACTTC	CASSFSRGAYEQYF
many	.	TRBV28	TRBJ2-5	TGTGCCAGCAGTCCGCTTGGCCGGAGAGGGGAGACCCAGTACTTC	CASSPLGRRGETQYF
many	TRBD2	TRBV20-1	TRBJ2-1	TGCAGTGCTAGGAGGGTAGCGGGGGGGTCTGGGTATAATGAGCAGTTCTTC	CSARRVAGGSGYNEQFF
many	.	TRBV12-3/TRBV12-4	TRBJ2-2	TGTGCCAGCAGTTTAGGACTACATGGCGGGGAGCTGTTTTTT	CASSLGLHGGELFF
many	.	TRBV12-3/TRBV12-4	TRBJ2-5	TGTGCCAGCAGCCTCCTGGCCAGGGAAGAGACCCAGTACTTC	CASSLLAREETQYF
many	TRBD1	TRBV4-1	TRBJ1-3	TGCGCCAGCAGCCAAGATGCCGACAGGGGGCCTGGAAACACCATATATTTT	CASSQDADRGPGNTIYF
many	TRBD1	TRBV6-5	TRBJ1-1	TGTGCCGCAGGGGGGGGAGACAGGGTGCGAGTGAACACTGAAGCTTTCTTT	CAAGGGDRVRVNTEAFF
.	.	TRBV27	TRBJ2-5	TGTGCCAGCATCAGGACCGCGGTTGGGACTCATGGGGAGACCCAGTACTTC	CASIRTAVGTHGETQYF